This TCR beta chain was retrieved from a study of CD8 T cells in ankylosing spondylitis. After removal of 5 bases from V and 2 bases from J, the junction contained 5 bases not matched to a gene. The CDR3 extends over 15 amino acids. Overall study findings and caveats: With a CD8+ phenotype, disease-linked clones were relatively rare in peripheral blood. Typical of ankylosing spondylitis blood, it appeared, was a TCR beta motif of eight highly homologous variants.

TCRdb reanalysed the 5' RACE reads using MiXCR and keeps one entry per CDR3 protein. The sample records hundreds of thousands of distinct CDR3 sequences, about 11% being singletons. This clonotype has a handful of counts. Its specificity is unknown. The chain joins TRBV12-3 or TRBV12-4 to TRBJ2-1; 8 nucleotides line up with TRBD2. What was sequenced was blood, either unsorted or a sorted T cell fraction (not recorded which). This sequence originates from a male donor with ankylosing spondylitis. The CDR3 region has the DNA TGTGCCAGCAGTCCAGCGGGGGTTACCTACAATGAGCAGTTCTTC. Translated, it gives CASSPAGVTYNEQFF.